The following is a T cell receptor beta chain sequence with its context. The target of this receptor is not known. Nothing much larger sits one base from this clone, and base qualities are not available. Library preparation employed PCR. Sequencing relied on an Illumina HiSeq 4000. Bulk TCR libraries were generated as previously described, with the TCR primers listed in Table S5 used. Total RNA was purified with the Qiagen AllPrep DNA/RNA kit. Before any analysis, reads coming from multiple sequencing runs of the same library were combined into one pool. Turning to the authors' computational methods: Reads were retained only if the reads had an exact TCR constant sequence, and the retained reads were trimmed to 150 nt and grouped according to their 12-nt molecular barcodes. Within each barcode group, reads were sub-clustered at a 15% Levenshtein threshold, and quality-weighted consensus sequences were built per RNA molecule. Non-functional sequences were filtered out, along with any lower-count sequence sitting one edit away from another sequence. On the basis of fitting two negative binomial distributions, barcode sub-clusters with fewer than 20% of the maximum read count were discarded. TCRdb trimmed the raw reads at Q25, called clones with MiXCR and kept productive beta chains. Rows are unified per CDR3 protein, each entry keeping the most common DNA and genes. The V and J calls and clone size come from TCRdb's table, not from the authors' own analysis. A total of about half a million distinct CDR3 sequences appear in this sample, about a fifth of them only once. The ten most abundant clones make up approximately 0.84% of the sample.

Libraries of naive CD8 T cells were generated from about 21,000 to 970,000 sorted cells, with 10%, 30% or 50% of the purified RNA used. Naive CD8 T cells were FACS-sorted as CD8+CD4-CCR7+CD45RA+ on a BD FACSAria II into RLT Plus buffer. Nine to eleven TCR copies' worth of Jurkat RNA were spiked into about 20,000-1,100,000 naive CD8 T cell samples to test detection sensitivity. Enrichment of CD8 T cells was done with RosetteSep CD8+ T Cell Enrichment Cocktail plus Ficoll-Paque, and ACK red cell lysis came afterward. This record comes from a study of molecular identifiers for immune sequencing clone quantification (dated 2018 in TCRdb). Regarding the study in general: For a replicate experiment, the RNA from either around 20,000 or 100,000 naive CD8 T cells was divided into five aliquots, and four of those aliquots went on to sequencing. This methods study used CD8 T cells to benchmark TCR RNA copy counting and molecular-identifier clustering-based TCR repertoire sequencing (MIDCIRS). Results the study describes overall, beyond this receptor: The naive libraries included spiked-in Jurkat TCR RNA (10 copies' worth), and this Jurkat TCR RNA is not part of the donor repertoire. When barcode sub-clustering was omitted, TCR diversity was inflated by chimeric consensus sequences, with chimeras reaching as high as 47%. A single cell's worth of spiked-in Jurkat TCR RNA was reported detectable even among around 1 million naive CD8 T cells. Identical TCR molecules sharing a barcode could cause highly expanded clone sizes to be underestimated. In CMV-specific effector cells, clones with more than 20 RNA copies contained over 99% of molecules, whereas in naive cells such clones contained under 1% of molecules. Modeling estimated about three recovered TCR RNA copies per cell, compared with about ten by digital PCR, which implies about 30% capture efficiency.

Trimming takes 6 bases off V and 5 bases off J; junction bases not matched to a gene: 16. Taken from the germline V gene (reference sequence), the CDR1 and CDR2 loops are DFQATT and SNEGSKA. The CDR3 starts with the cysteine, ends with the phenylalanine, and has 16 residues. This entry keeps only the CDR3 DNA: 48 bases, framed from base 1. Sequencing used naive CD8+ T cells from blood, with Jurkat cell RNA spiked in. Reading the label with the study, this specimen's cell subset or site is: FACS-sorted CD8+CD4-CCR7+CD45RA+ naive T cells. The TCR sequence derives from a human donor in good health. Some libraries in this study had Jurkat cell RNA spiked in. The chain employs TRBV20-1 and TRBJ2-1, with TRBD1 matching 7 junction bases. Here the CDR3 is given as CSAEDRILTGHNEQFF. The DNA is as follows: TGCAGTGCCGAGGACAGGATTCTAACGGGGCACAATGAGCAGTTCTTC.